The 22 T cell receptor beta chains reported below all come from one sample, sequenced in a study of beta chain features in type 1 diabetes. Findings and limits, study-wide: Significant though moderate, a shortening of TCRB CDR3s appeared in all four CD4+ subsets of Type 1 diabetes patients.

Their cognate antigens are unknown. Since all of the isolated RNA was reverse transcribed, expressed TCRB transcripts were what got sequenced. Repertoires were generated with immunoSEQ multiplex PCR, while TCRdb's copy carries only in-frame clones and drops some. The sample consists of about 230,000 clones, 16% of them appearing once. Sequencing was done on a sample of naive CD4+ T cells from blood. These receptors all stem from a man aged 25 to 40 with type 1 diabetes.

The J gene is TRBJ2-3, the V gene TRBV10-3; 9 nucleotides line up with TRBD2. Trimming took 2 bases from V and 6 from J; bases not matched to a gene: 6. CDR3 size: 15 residues. Germline values: CDR1 ENHRY, CDR2 SYGVKD. CDR3 bases: TGTGCCATCAGTGAGGGTCTAGCGGGAACGGATACGCAGTATTTT. Translated: CAISEGLAGTDTQYF.

This rearrangement joins TRBV28 to TRBJ2-3; 13 bases fit TRBD2. Germline loops: CDR1 MDHEN, CDR2 SYDVKM. The ends lost 7 bases at V and 7 bases at J; junction bases unmatched: 8. The CDR3 contains 15 residues. CDR3 in amino acids: CASTLLAGGANTQYF. CDR3 in DNA: TGTGCCAGCACCTTACTAGCGGGAGGGGCGAATACGCAGTATTTT.

This clone has more than one count but fewer than ten. V usage is TRBV21-1 and J usage is TRBJ2-5; TRBD2, the D gene given by the table, was not confirmed from the DNA. TRBV21-1 is a pseudogene segment. The CDR3 spans 17 residues. The CDR3 nucleotides read TGTGCCAGCAGCAATGGCCCTGGACTGGAAAGAGGGGAGACCCAGTACTTC. Translated, it gives CASSNGPGLERGETQYF.

Concerning this clone itself: Other DNA variants within this sample encode the same CDR3. The gene calls are TRBV29-1 and TRBJ2-3, with D possibly being TRBD2 (6 bases). The CDR3 length is 15 residues. Per germline, CDR1 SQVTM and CDR2 ANQGSEA. Trimming took off 3 bases at V and 0 bases at J, with 13 bases between the two ends. The CDR3 is CSVDGLAGSTDTQYF. CDR3 bases: TGCAGCGTTGACGGACTGGCGGGGAGCACAGATACGCAGTATTTT.

In this sample, this clone turned up a few times. This chain uses TRBV18 with TRBJ2-1, with 14 bases that match TRBD2. This CDR3 contains 15 residues. CDR1 and CDR2 (germline): KGHSH, LQKENI. The junction had 6 bases not matched to a gene; V was cut back by 6 bases and J by 8 bases. CDR3 in amino acids: CASSRTSGRSDEQFF. As DNA, the CDR3 is TGTGCCAGCTCCCGGACTAGCGGGAGGTCTGATGAGCAGTTCTTC. The full variable domain, completed using reference TRBV18 and TRBJ2-1, is NAGVMQNPRHLVRRRGQEARLRCSPMKGHSHVYWYRQLPEEGLKFMVYLQKENIIDESGMPKERFSAEFPKEGPSILRIQQVVRGDSAAYFCASSRTSGRSDEQFFGPGTRLTVL.

The rearrangement uses TRBV30 and TRBJ2-1; 12 positions match TRBD2. The V segment lost 7 bases and the J segment 2 bases; nucleotides outside the gene matches: 6. The CDR3 is 15 amino acids. Germline V CDR1 and CDR2: GTSNPN, SVGIG (reference sequence). CDR3: CAYNLAGGPYNEQFF. The CDR3 coding sequence is TGTGCCTACAACCTAGCGGGAGGGCCCTACAATGAGCAGTTCTTC. The variable domain in full, with the rest retrieved from reference TRBV30 and TRBJ2-1, is SQTIHQWPATLVQPVGSPLSLECTVEGTSNPNLYWYRQAAGRGLQLLFYSVGIGQISSEVPQNLSASRPQDRQFILSSKKLLLSDSGFYLCAYNLAGGPYNEQFFGPGTRLTVL.

The rearrangement uses TRBV6-6 and TRBJ1-5, with a possible D match to TRBD1 (6 bases). This CDR3 is built from 15 residues. Deletions cut 4 bases from V and 0 bases from J, with 10 bases between. CDR1 and CDR2 from the germline V gene are MNHNY and SVGAGI (reference sequence). The DNA for the CDR3 is TGTGCCAGCAGTTTTCAGGGGATTAGCAATCAGCCCCAGCATTTT. It translates to CASSFQGISNQPQHF.

The J gene is TRBJ1-1, the V gene TRBV10-3, with no clear D. This CDR3 has 12 residues. V dropped 4 bases and J dropped 0 bases, with 3 bases sitting between them. The germline V gene encodes CDR1 ENHRY and CDR2 SYGVKD. CDR3 loop: CAISGMNTEAFF. CDR3 nucleotides: TGTGCCATCAGTGGGATGAACACTGAAGCTTTCTTT.

This clone appeared a few times. The V call is TRBV11-1, the J call TRBJ2-7; TRBD2 matches 13 bases. The CDR3 is 15 residues long. Germline V CDR1 and CDR2: SGHAT, FQDESV (reference sequence). J lost 6 bases, V lost 5 bases, and 7 bases had no gene match. The DNA for the CDR3 is TGTGCCAGCAGCCCGCTACTAGCGGGAGGGGTCGAGCAGTACTTC. This sequence encodes CASSPLLAGGVEQYF.

The rearrangement links TRBV14 to TRBJ2-5; D remains unclear. Germline loops: CDR1 SGHDN, CDR2 FVKESK. The CDR3 covers 15 residues. Trimming stripped 1 base from V and 4 bases from J, with 13 bases between. CDR3 residues: CASSQVGPLRETQYF. The CDR3 bases are TGTGCCAGCAGCCAAGTAGGACCCCTTCGAGAGACCCAGTACTTC.

This clone turned up a few times. The chain recombines TRBV29-1 with TRBJ2-3; D not certain. Trimming cost V 8 bases and J 0 bases, with 12 bases left between them. The CDR3 has 13 amino acids. CDR1 and CDR2 (germline): SQVTM, ANQGSEA. The CDR3 loop reads CSSFWRSTDTQYF. CDR3 sequence (DNA): TGCAGCTCCTTCTGGCGGAGCACAGATACGCAGTATTTT.

This clone has more than one count but fewer than ten. The chain uses TRBV2 and TRBJ2-3; D tentatively reads TRBD1 or TRBD2 (5 bases each). Trimming removed 6 bases from V and 5 bases from J, with 18 bases in between. CDR1 is SNHLY, CDR2 FYNNEI, per germline. CDR3 size: 15 residues. CDR3 residues: CASSMLGVIQDTQYF. The CDR3 region has the DNA TGTGCCAGCAGCATGCTGGGGGTGATACAAGATACGCAGTATTTT.

Points on this clone: In the same sample, other DNA sequences code for this CDR3. The CDR3 coding sequence is TGCAGCGCCACCGGACAGATGAACACTGAAGCTTTCTTT. Translated, it gives CSATGQMNTEAFF. V is TRBV29-1 and J is TRBJ1-1; TRBD1 is a possible D gene (6 bases). V was shortened by 7 bases and J by 0 bases, with 12 bases between the two germline ends. Germline V gene data show CDR1 as SQVTM and CDR2 as ANQGSEA. CDR3 size: 13 residues.

This clone has just a few counts. The CDR3 nucleotides read TGTGCCAGCAGTCCGAGCGGGAGGGCCAACACCGGGGAGCTGTTTTTT. Protein: CASSPSGRANTGELFF. The V gene is TRBV7-2, the J gene TRBJ2-2; 10 nucleotides match TRBD2. This CDR3 has 16 residues. Germline trimming cut 6 bases from V and 2 bases from J; bases unmatched to any gene: 6. Germline V gene data show CDR1 as SGHTA and CDR2 as FQGNSA.

V gene TRBV14 combines with J gene TRBJ1-1; possible D gene TRBD1, 5 bases. The germline V gene has CDR1 SGHDN and CDR2 FVKESK. The CDR3 contains 14 residues. V was clipped by 5 bases and J by 4 bases, with 14 bases between them. The DNA for the CDR3 is TGTGCCAGCAGCGATCCTTCTAGGGGCACTGAAGCTTTCTTT. This gives the protein CASSDPSRGTEAFF.

The J gene is TRBJ2-1, the V gene TRBV19; D not certain. Trimming removed 9 bases from V and 6 bases from J, with 9 bases in between. This CDR3 is built from 11 residues. Germline V gene sequence: CDR1 LNHDA, CDR2 SQIVND (reference sequence). The CDR3 DNA sequence: TGTGCCAGCAGCGATCGCAATGAGCAGTTCTTC. Its translation: CASSDRNEQFF.

This chain joins TRBV4-2 and TRBJ2-1; D is unclear. The CDR3 covers 14 residues. Germline V gene lookup returns CDR1 LGHNA and CDR2 YNFKEQ. Trimming cost V 2 bases and J 8 bases, with 13 bases left between them. Here the CDR3 reads CASSQPNRADEQFF. The CDR3 DNA reads as TGTGCCAGCAGCCAACCCAACCGGGCGGATGAGCAGTTCTTC.

This clone was counted only a few times. Sequence at one end of the junction differs from germline and may be a read error. Other DNA sequences in the same sample also yield this CDR3. This sequence joins TRBV30 and TRBJ2-5, with a weak D call TRBD1 (6 bases). CDR1 and CDR2 (germline): GTSNPN, SVGIG (reference sequence). The CDR3 is made up of 15 amino acids. Written as DNA, the CDR3 is TGCGCCTGGAGTCGGCTCGGGACACGACACCATACCCAGTACTTC. Its translation is CAWSRLGTRHHTQYF.

This clone has more than one count but fewer than ten. This chain links TRBV29-1 with TRBJ1-4, with D perhaps TRBD1 (6 bases). The CDR3 covers 13 residues. Between the trimmed V and J ends, which lost 6 bases and 8 bases, there was a span of 16 bases. Germline assignment: CDR1 SQVTM and CDR2 ANQGSEA. The CDR3 spells CSVEAGGREKLFF. For the CDR3, the DNA is TGCAGCGTCGAGGCGGGGGGCCGCGAAAAACTGTTTTTT.

In this sample, this clone turned up a few times. The chain carries TRBV29-1 and TRBJ1-2; unclear D gene. This CDR3 has 14 amino acids. The V gene lost 6 bases and the J gene lost 2 bases, with 16 bases spanning the gap. Germline V CDR1 and CDR2: SQVTM, ANQGSEA. The CDR3 region is CSVDAPASNYGYTF. DNA for the CDR3: TGCAGCGTGGACGCCCCCGCTTCGAACTATGGCTACACCTTC.

The chain joins TRBV29-1 to TRBJ2-5; D unresolved. V lost 0 bases and J lost 5, with 13 bases in between. Germline CDR1 SQVTM, CDR2 ANQGSEA. The CDR3 consists of 14 residues. The CDR3 loop is CSVEDLGGLETQYF. For the CDR3, the DNA is TGCAGCGTTGAAGATCTTGGCGGCCTCGAGACCCAGTACTTC.

This rearrangement joins TRBV10-3 to TRBJ1-1; 7 nucleotides line up with TRBD1. CDR1 is ENHRY and CDR2 is SYGVKD in the germline V gene. Trimming cost V 5 bases and J 5 bases; bases outside gene matches: 8. The CDR3 contains 14 residues. This CDR3 is CAISKGAENTEAFF. DNA for the CDR3: TGTGCCATCAGTAAGGGGGCAGAGAATACTGAAGCTTTCTTT.